The 6 T cell receptor beta chains reported below all come from one sample, sequenced in a study of regulatory T cells in long-lasting Graves disease. To make TCR beta libraries, researchers used iRepertoire HTBI primers and Arm-PCR of CDR3 regions. TCRdb passed the multiplex PCR reads through MiXCR, listing each CDR3 protein once. The data contain about 210,000 distinct CDR3 sequences, roughly 18% of them singletons. The sample's time point: newly diagnosed GD, antithyroid drugs for less than 3 months. Isolated PBMC RNA provided the starting material for the TCR library. These data were likewise used in another study, on T cells in Graves' hyperthyroidism and ophthalmopathy.

The specimen comprised peripheral blood mononuclear cells (PBMCs), sampled at new diagnosis, from a patient treated with antithyroid drugs. The receptors derive from a woman aged 25 to 39 with Graves disease.

Remarks on this clonotype: A read error is possible here, since a much larger clone lies one base away. This chain connects TRBV7-2 to TRBJ1-2, with no clear D. The CDR3 is 15 residues long. Germline V lookup: CDR1 SGHTA, CDR2 FQGNSA. The CDR3, as DNA: TGTGTCAGCAGCGCCCCCGCGATCCTTCCCTATGGCTACACCTTC. It specifies CVSSAPAILPYGYTF.

This clonotype has only one observation. This chain joins TRBV7-3 and TRBJ2-1, with 12 bases identical to TRBD2. Germline CDR1 is SGHTA and CDR2 is FQGTGA. Unmatched junction bases numbered 9, after V lost 2 bases and J lost 1 base. The CDR3 consists of 19 residues. The CDR3 loop is CASSLDSGLAGRSYNEQFF. The CDR3, as DNA: TGTGCCAGCAGCTTAGATTCCGGACTAGCGGGACGGTCCTACAATGAGCAGTTCTTC.

Ten or more counts support this clonotype. This sequence joins TRBV7-3 and TRBJ1-1, with TRBD1 matching over 8 bases. Germline lookup yields CDR1 SGHTA and CDR2 FQGTGA. V shed 1 base and J 2 bases; nucleotides not matched to a gene: 3. The CDR3 length is 15 residues. The CDR3 DNA is TGTGCCAGCAGCTTAAGCACAGGGGGAAACACTGAAGCTTTCTTT. Translated, it gives CASSLSTGGNTEAFF.

The V call is TRBV27, the J call TRBJ2-5; 7 nucleotides line up with TRBD2. The J segment lost 5 bases and the V segment lost 0 bases, leaving 6 bases of the junction unmatched. The CDR3 length is 15 residues. Germline V gene data show CDR1 as MNHEY and CDR2 as SMNVEV (reference sequence). The CDR3 protein is CASSLSTREIETQYF. Written as DNA, the CDR3 is TGTGCCAGCAGTTTATCTACGCGGGAGATCGAGACCCAGTACTTC.

The table lists this clonotype with many counts. The chain links TRBV7-2 to TRBJ2-3; no definite D call. The germline gives CDR1 SGHTA, CDR2 FQGNSA. CDR3 length: 15 residues. The V gene lost 4 bases and the J gene lost 4 bases, with 15 bases spanning the gap. In nucleotides, the CDR3 is TGTGCCAGCAGCTCCCCATGGCATACCCCAGATACGCAGTATTTT. This encodes CASSSPWHTPDTQYF. The variable domain in full, with the rest retrieved from reference TRBV7-2 and TRBJ2-3, is GAGVSQSPSNKVTEKGKDVELRCDPISGHTALYWYRQSLGQGLEFLIYFQGNSAPDKSGLPSDRFSAERTGGSVSTLTIQRTQQEDSAVYLCASSSPWHTPDTQYFGPGTRLTVL.

This clonotype came up many times. This sequence joins TRBV6-1 and TRBJ2-5; maybe TRBD2 (7 bases). This CDR3 is 15 amino acids long. CDR1 and CDR2 from the germline V gene are MNHNS and SASEGT. V lost 2 bases, J lost 5 bases, and 15 bases lay in between. Here the CDR3 reads CASSEQGTNSETQYF. CDR3 nucleotides: TGTGCCAGCAGTGAACAGGGGACTAATTCCGAGACCCAGTACTTC.